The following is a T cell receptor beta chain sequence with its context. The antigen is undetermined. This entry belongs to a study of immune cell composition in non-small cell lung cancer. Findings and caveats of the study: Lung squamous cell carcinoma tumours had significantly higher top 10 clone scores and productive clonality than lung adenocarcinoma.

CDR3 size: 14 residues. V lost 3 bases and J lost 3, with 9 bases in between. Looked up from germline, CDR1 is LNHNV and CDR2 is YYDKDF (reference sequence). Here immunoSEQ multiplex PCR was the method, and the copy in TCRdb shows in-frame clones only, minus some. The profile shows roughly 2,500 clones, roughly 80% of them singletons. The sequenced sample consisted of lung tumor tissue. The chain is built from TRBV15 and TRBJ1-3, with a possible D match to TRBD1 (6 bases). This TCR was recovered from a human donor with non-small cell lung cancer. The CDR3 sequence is CATSSRTDGNTIYF. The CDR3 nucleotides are TGTGCCACCAGCAGTAGGACAGATGGAAACACCATATATTTT.